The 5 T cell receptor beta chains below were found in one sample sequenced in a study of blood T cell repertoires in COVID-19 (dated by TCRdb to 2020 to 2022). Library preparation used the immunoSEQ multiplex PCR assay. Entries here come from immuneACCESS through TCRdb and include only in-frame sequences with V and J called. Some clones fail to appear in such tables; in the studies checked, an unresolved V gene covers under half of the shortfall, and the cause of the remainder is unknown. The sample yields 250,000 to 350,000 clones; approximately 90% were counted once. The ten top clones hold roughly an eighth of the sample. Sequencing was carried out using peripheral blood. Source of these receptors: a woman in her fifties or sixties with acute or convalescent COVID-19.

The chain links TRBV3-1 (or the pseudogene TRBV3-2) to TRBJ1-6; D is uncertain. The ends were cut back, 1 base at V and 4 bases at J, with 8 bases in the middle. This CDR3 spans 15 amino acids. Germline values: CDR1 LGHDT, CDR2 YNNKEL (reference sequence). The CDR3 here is CASSQGQVYNSPLHF. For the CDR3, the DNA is TGTGCCAGCAGCCAAGGCCAGGTGTATAATTCACCCCTCCACTTT.

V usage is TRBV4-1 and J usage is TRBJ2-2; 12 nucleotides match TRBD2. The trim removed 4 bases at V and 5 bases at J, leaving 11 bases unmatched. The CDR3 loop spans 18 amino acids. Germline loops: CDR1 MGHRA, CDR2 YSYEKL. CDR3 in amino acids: CASSLRLAGDTATGELFF. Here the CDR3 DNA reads TGCGCCAGCAGCCTCCGACTAGCGGGGGATACCGCTACCGGGGAGCTGTTTTTT.

CDR3 in amino acids: CASSLGTSGDTQYF. The CDR3 region has the DNA TGTGCCAGCAGCTTAGGGACTAGCGGGGATACGCAGTATTTT. The rearrangement uses TRBV7-2 and TRBJ2-3; 11 positions match TRBD2. This CDR3 spans 14 amino acids. Germline lookup yields CDR1 SGHTA and CDR2 FQGNSA. After removal of 1 base from V and 6 bases from J, the junction contained 0 bases not matched to a gene.

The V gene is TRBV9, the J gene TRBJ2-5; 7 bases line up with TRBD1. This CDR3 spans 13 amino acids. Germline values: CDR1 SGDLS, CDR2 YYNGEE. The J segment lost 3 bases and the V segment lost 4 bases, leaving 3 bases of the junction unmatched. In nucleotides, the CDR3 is TGTGCCAGCAGCCTGGGACAGAAAGAGACCCAGTACTTC. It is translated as CASSLGQKETQYF.

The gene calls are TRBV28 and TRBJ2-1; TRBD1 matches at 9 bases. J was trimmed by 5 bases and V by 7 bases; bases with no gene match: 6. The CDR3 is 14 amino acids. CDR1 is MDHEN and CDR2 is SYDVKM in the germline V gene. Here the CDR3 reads CASIGTGRDNEQFF. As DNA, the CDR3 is TGTGCCAGCATTGGGACAGGGAGGGACAATGAGCAGTTCTTC.